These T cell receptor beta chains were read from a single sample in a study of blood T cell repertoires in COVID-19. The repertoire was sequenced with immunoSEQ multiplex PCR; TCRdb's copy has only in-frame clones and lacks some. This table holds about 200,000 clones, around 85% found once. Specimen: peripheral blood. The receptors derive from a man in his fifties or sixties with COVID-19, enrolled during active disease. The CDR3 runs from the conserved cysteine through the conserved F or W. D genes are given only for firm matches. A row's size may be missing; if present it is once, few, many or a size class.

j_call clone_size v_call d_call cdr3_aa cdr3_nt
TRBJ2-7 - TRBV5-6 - CASSLRFYEQYF TGTGCCAGCAGCTTGCGTTTCTACGAGCAGTACTTC
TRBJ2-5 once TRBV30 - CAWSVGGQETQYF TGTGCCTGGAGTGTAGGGGGCCAAGAGACCCAGTACTTC
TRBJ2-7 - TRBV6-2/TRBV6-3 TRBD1 CASSYGDSSYEQYF TGTGCCAGCAGTTACGGGGACAGCTCCTACGAGCAGTACTTC
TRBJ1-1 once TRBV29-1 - CSVEGGRVEWNTEAFF TGCAGCGTTGAAGGGGGGAGGGTGGAGTGGAACACTGAAGCTTTCTTT
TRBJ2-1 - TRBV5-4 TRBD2 CASSGGLAGPFF TGTGCCAGCAGCGGAGGACTAGCGGGGCCGTTCTTC
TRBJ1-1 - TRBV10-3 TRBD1 CAITVQGRFSEAFF TGTGCCATCACTGTACAGGGGCGGTTTTCTGAAGCTTTCTTT
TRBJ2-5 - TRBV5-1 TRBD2 CASSRGTSGSLETQYF TGCGCCAGCAGCCGGGGGACTAGCGGGAGTTTAGAGACCCAGTACTTC
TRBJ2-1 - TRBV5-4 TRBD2 CASSSLGLKGQFF TGTGCCAGCAGCTCTCTGGGACTAAAGGGACAGTTCTTC
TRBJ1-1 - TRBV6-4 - CASSAGWNTEAFF TGTGCCAGCAGTGCCGGGTGGAACACTGAAGCTTTCTTT
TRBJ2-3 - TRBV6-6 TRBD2 CASREGPDTQYF TGTGCCAGCCGGGAGGGGCCAGATACGCAGTATTTT
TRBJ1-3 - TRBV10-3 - CAISERESYGNTIYF TGTGCCATCAGTGAGAGAGAAAGTTACGGAAACACCATATATTTT
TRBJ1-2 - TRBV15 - CATSRVKPGARGYTF TGTGCCACCAGCAGAGTAAAGCCAGGGGCAAGGGGCTACACCTTC
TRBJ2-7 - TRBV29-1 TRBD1 CSVRGPNYEQYF TGCAGCGTTAGGGGGCCTAACTACGAGCAGTACTTC
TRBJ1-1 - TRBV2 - CASSESVGLGGSFF TGTGCCAGCAGTGAATCGGTAGGGTTAGGGGGATCTTTCTTT
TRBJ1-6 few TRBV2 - CASRVDRSSYNSPLHF TGTGCCAGCAGGGTAGACAGGAGCTCCTATAATTCACCCCTCCACTTT
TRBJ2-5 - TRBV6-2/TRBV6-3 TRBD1 CASSYGTGAFETQYF TGTGCCAGCAGTTACGGGACAGGGGCGTTCGAGACCCAGTACTTC
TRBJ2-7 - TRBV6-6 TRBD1 CASSPWTGIEQYF TGTGCCAGCAGCCCCTGGACAGGGATCGAGCAGTACTTC
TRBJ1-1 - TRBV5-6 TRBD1 CASSLGDRETEAFF TGTGCCAGCAGCTTGGGGGACAGGGAAACTGAAGCTTTCTTT
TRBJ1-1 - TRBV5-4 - CASSLDAVNTEAFF TGTGCCAGCAGCTTGGACGCAGTGAACACTGAAGCTTTCTTT
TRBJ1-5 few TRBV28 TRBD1 CASRQTGEPQHF TGTGCCAGCAGGCAAACAGGGGAGCCCCAGCATTTT
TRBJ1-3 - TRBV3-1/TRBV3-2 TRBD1 CASSHASTGGMICEGNTIYF TGTGCCAGCAGCCACGCATCTACAGGGGGCATGATCTGTGAAGGAAACACCATATATTTT
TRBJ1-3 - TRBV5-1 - CASSLGQGRNTIYF TGCGCCAGCAGCCTAGGTCAGGGGAGAAACACCATATATTTT
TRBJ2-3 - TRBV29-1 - CSVGLGGTDTQYF TGCAGCGTTGGGTTAGGGGGCACAGATACGCAGTATTTT